The clone carrying this T cell receptor (beta chain) has a count of ten or more. This specimen comes from a study of Graves' ophthalmopathy and Graves' hyperthyroidism. Amplification of the TCR beta CDR3 regions used RNA transcripts (as template). After a first-round RT-PCR with HTBI primers, a second-round multiplex PCR was run. TCRdb redid the calling of the multiplex PCR reads with MiXCR, one entry per CDR3 protein. The sample gives about 700,000 distinct CDR3 sequences, 35% to 50% of which show up once; over 2.5% is in the top ten. Looked up from germline, CDR1 is SEHNR and CDR2 is FQNEAQ (reference sequence). V was pared by 4 bases and J by 0 bases, with 13 bases between. The CDR3 extends over 15 amino acids. The study excluded patients with other autoimmune diseases, uncontrolled infections, pregnancy or lactation.

This chain uses TRBV7-9 with TRBJ2-7; perhaps TRBD2 as D (7 bases). Material for sequencing was peripheral blood. The TCR comes from an adult man with Graves' ophthalmopathy. The CDR3 reads CASSWGGPSSYEQYF. For the CDR3, the DNA is TGTGCCAGCAGCTGGGGGGGGCCTAGCTCCTACGAGCAGTACTTC.